This TCR beta chain was sequenced in a study of OX40 agonist ivuxolimab in advanced cancers. On the study more broadly: Eligibility rules accepted prior anti-PD-1, anti-PD-L1 or anti-CTLA-4 therapy, and over 35% had some.

CDR1 is MGHRA and CDR2 is YSYEKL in the germline V gene. The CDR3 covers 16 residues. V gave up 1 base and J gave up 0 bases; unmatched junction bases: 3. This table comes from immunoSEQ multiplex PCR, and its TCRdb copy is limited to in-frame clones, with some not included. The table shows tens of thousands of clones, with about 87% occurring only once. This clonotype was obtained from an adult with an advanced solid tumor such as melanoma, head and neck, liver or kidney cancer. This sequence joins TRBV4-1 and TRBJ2-5; 9 nucleotides align to TRBD1. The sample in question was CD4+ or CD8+ T cells sorted from blood, obtained in a trial of the OX40 agonist ivuxolimab. The CDR3 sequence is CASSQGGTGNQETQYF. CDR3 coding DNA: TGCGCCAGCAGCCAAGGTGGGACAGGGAACCAAGAGACCCAGTACTTC.